The source of this T cell receptor beta chain is a study of T-cell memory formation after mild COVID-19. This clonotype has just a few counts. No antigen is known for it. A 5'RACE reaction primed in the constant segment made cDNA libraries of TCR alpha and TCR beta, and these carried sample barcodes and UMIs. TCRdb passed the 5' RACE reads through MiXCR, listing each CDR3 protein once. The sample contains fewer than 140,000 distinct CDR3 sequences, over 15% of which appear only once. Study-wide findings and caveats: Clones contracting across day 15 to 85 had a balanced CD4/CD8 profile; later expanding clones leaned CD4+. Pre-infection memory contained some responding clones, which suggested that cross-reactive memory had joined.

The V gene's germline CDR1 is MNHEY and CDR2 SVGEGT. The junction had 3 bases not matched to a gene; V was cut back by 2 bases and J by 4 bases. The CDR3 is made up of 14 amino acids. Sequenced input: PBMCs or a T cell subset sorted from them (not recorded which). This TCR was sampled from an adult woman who had mild COVID-19 (a few samples of this study predate the infection). Cell type and time point are not known. The chain recombines TRBV6-2 or TRBV6-3 with TRBJ1-2; 8 nucleotides line up with TRBD1. This CDR3 is CASSYPGTGYGYTF. DNA of the CDR3: TGTGCCAGCAGTTACCCAGGGACAGGCTATGGCTACACCTTC.